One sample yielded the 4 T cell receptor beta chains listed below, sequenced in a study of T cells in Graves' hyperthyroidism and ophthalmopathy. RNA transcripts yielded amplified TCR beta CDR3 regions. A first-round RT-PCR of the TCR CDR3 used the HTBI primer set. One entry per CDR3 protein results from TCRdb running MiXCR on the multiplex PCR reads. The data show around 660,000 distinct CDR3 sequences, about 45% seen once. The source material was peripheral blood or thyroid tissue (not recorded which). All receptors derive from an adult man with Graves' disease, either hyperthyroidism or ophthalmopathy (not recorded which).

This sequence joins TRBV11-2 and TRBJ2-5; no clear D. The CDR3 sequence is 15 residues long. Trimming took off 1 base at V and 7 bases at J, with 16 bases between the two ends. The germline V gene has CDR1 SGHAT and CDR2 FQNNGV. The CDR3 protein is CASSLGVASLGTQYF. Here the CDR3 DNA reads TGTGCCAGCAGCTTAGGAGTAGCTTCTCTTGGGACCCAGTACTTC.

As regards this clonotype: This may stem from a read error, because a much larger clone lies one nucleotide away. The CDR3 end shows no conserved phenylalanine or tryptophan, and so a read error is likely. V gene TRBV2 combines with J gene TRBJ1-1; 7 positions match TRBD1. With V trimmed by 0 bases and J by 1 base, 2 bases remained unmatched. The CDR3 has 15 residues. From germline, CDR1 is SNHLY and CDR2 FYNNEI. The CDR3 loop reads CASSEAAGGNTEAFL. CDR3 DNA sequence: TGTGCCAGCAGTGAAGCCGCAGGGGGGAACACTGAAGCTTTCCTT.

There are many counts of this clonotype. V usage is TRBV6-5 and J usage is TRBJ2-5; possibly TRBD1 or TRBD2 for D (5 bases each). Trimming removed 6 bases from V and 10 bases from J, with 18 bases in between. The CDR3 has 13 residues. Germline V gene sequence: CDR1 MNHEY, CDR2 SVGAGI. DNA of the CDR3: TGTGCCAGCAGGATGGGACCATCGCATAACCAGTACTTC. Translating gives CASRMGPSHNQYF.

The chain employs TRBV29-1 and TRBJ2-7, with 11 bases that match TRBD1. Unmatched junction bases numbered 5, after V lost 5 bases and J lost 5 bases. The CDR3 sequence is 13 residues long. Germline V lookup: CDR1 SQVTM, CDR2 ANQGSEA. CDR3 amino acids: CSVIGQGADEQYF. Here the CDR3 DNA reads TGCAGCGTTATCGGACAGGGGGCCGACGAGCAGTACTTC.